This is a list of T cell receptor beta chains from one sample in a study of blood T cell repertoires in COVID-19. Profiled with immunoSEQ multiplex PCR; TCRdb holds only in-frame clones, not every one. The data show some 340,000 clones, with around 82% seen just once and around 3% held by the top ten. The sequenced material came from peripheral blood. These receptors originate from a man younger than 40 with active or convalescent COVID-19. Each CDR3 is given with its conserved first and last residue. Fields, in order: V gene, J gene, D gene, clone size, CDR3 DNA, CDR3 protein. A D gene is named only where the DNA matches it firmly. A clone size is listed for some rows: how often the clone was seen (once, few, many), or a class if it is expanded.

v_gene: TRBV5-4
j_gene: TRBJ2-1
d_gene: TRBD2
abundance: few
CDR3nt: TGTGCCAGCAGCCTCCAGGGCGGGAGTTACAATGAGCAGTTCTTC
CDR3aa: CASSLQGGSYNEQFF

v_gene: TRBV7-9
j_gene: TRBJ2-5
d_gene: -
abundance: once
CDR3nt: TGTGCCAGCAGCTTACTCGGATCGGGACAAGAGACCCAGTACTTC
CDR3aa: CASSLLGSGQETQYF

v_gene: TRBV9
j_gene: TRBJ2-3
d_gene: TRBD2
abundance: -
CDR3nt: TGTGCCAGCAGCGGAGGTAACTGGGGAGGGCCCCTAGATACGCAGTATTTT
CDR3aa: CASSGGNWGGPLDTQYF

v_gene: TRBV30
j_gene: TRBJ1-1
d_gene: TRBD1
abundance: -
CDR3nt: TGTGCCTTGACAGGGGGCAAGGGTGAAGCTTTCTTT
CDR3aa: CALTGGKGEAFF

v_gene: TRBV5-1
j_gene: TRBJ1-1
d_gene: TRBD1
abundance: -
CDR3nt: TGCGCCAGCAGCACGGGACAGATGAACACTGAAGCTTTCTTT
CDR3aa: CASSTGQMNTEAFF

v_gene: TRBV11-2
j_gene: TRBJ2-2
d_gene: -
abundance: -
CDR3nt: TGTGCCAGCAACCGGGGGTACACCGGGGAGCTGTTTTTT
CDR3aa: CASNRGYTGELFF

v_gene: TRBV7-9
j_gene: TRBJ2-3
d_gene: TRBD2
abundance: -
CDR3nt: TGTGCCAGCAGCTTAGTGCTAGCGGTTACAGATACGCAGTATTTT
CDR3aa: CASSLVLAVTDTQYF

v_gene: TRBV15
j_gene: TRBJ1-5
d_gene: -
abundance: once
CDR3nt: TGTGCCACCAGCAGAGATCCAGGGGAGGGTCAGCCCCAGCATTTT
CDR3aa: CATSRDPGEGQPQHF

v_gene: TRBV19
j_gene: TRBJ1-5
d_gene: TRBD1
abundance: -
CDR3nt: TGTGCCAGTAGTATAGAAAGGGGGCTGGATCAGCCCCAGCATTTT
CDR3aa: CASSIERGLDQPQHF

v_gene: TRBV7-2
j_gene: TRBJ1-3
d_gene: TRBD1
abundance: -
CDR3nt: TGTGCCAGCAGCTTAGTGACAGGGAACGGAAACACCATATATTTT
CDR3aa: CASSLVTGNGNTIYF

v_gene: TRBV13
j_gene: TRBJ2-7
d_gene: TRBD2
abundance: -
CDR3nt: TGTGCCAGCAGCCAACTGGGTTGGGAGGGAGTGGGAAACGAGCAGTACTTC
CDR3aa: CASSQLGWEGVGNEQYF

v_gene: TRBV6-1
j_gene: TRBJ1-2
d_gene: TRBD1
abundance: -
CDR3nt: TGTGCCAGCAGTGAGGGGGCAGGGGGCTTTTATGACTATGGCTACACCTTC
CDR3aa: CASSEGAGGFYDYGYTF

v_gene: TRBV4-1
j_gene: TRBJ1-1
d_gene: -
abundance: -
CDR3nt: TGCGCCAGCAGCATACAGGCCCTAGGGAACACTGAAGCTTTCTTT
CDR3aa: CASSIQALGNTEAFF

v_gene: TRBV4-1
j_gene: TRBJ2-7
d_gene: TRBD1
abundance: -
CDR3nt: TGCGCCAGCAGCCAATACCAAAGACAGGGGGCAGACGAGCAGTACTTC
CDR3aa: CASSQYQRQGADEQYF

v_gene: TRBV19
j_gene: TRBJ2-5
d_gene: TRBD2
abundance: once
CDR3nt: TGTGCCAGTAGTGCGCTAGCGGGAGAGGGAGAGACCCAGTACTTC
CDR3aa: CASSALAGEGETQYF

v_gene: TRBV25-1
j_gene: TRBJ1-6
d_gene: -
abundance: -
CDR3nt: TGTGCCAGCAAGGGGAAACAGGACTCCTATAATTCACCCCTCCACTTT
CDR3aa: CASKGKQDSYNSPLHF

v_gene: TRBV24-1
j_gene: TRBJ2-3
d_gene: TRBD2
abundance: once
CDR3nt: TGTGCCACCAGTGATCTAGCGGGGGGTTCAGATACGCAGTATTTT
CDR3aa: CATSDLAGGSDTQYF

v_gene: TRBV18
j_gene: TRBJ2-2
d_gene: -
abundance: few
CDR3nt: TGTGCCAGCTCACCTCGGCGGGAAAACACCGGGGAGCTGTTTTTT
CDR3aa: CASSPRRENTGELFF

v_gene: TRBV28
j_gene: TRBJ2-1
d_gene: TRBD2
abundance: -
CDR3nt: TGTGCCAGCAGCCGCCCGGGACTAGCGGGAGTTCAGTCCTACAATGAGCAGTTCTTC
CDR3aa: CASSRPGLAGVQSYNEQFF

v_gene: TRBV7-2
j_gene: TRBJ2-1
d_gene: TRBD2
abundance: -
CDR3nt: TGTGCCAGCAGCCTGATAGCGGGGGTCTCCTACAATGAGCAGTTCTTC
CDR3aa: CASSLIAGVSYNEQFF

v_gene: TRBV29-1
j_gene: TRBJ2-3
d_gene: -
abundance: once
CDR3nt: TGCAGCGTTGATTTGAACAGTGCAGATACGCAGTATTTT
CDR3aa: CSVDLNSADTQYF

v_gene: TRBV7-9
j_gene: TRBJ2-1
d_gene: -
abundance: few
CDR3nt: TGTGCCAGCAGCTTATATTCAGGTTCGAATGAGCAGTTCTTC
CDR3aa: CASSLYSGSNEQFF

v_gene: TRBV2
j_gene: TRBJ1-5
d_gene: TRBD1
abundance: -
CDR3nt: TGTGCCAGCAGTTACGGACAGGGGTTCAATCAGCCCCAGCATTTT
CDR3aa: CASSYGQGFNQPQHF

v_gene: TRBV28
j_gene: TRBJ1-2
d_gene: -
abundance: -
CDR3nt: TGTGCCAGCAGGCCATACAGAAACTATGGCTACACCTTC
CDR3aa: CASRPYRNYGYTF

v_gene: TRBV4-2
j_gene: TRBJ2-3
d_gene: -
abundance: once
CDR3nt: TGTGCCAGCAGCTCTCCACCCAGCGGGCCCACAGATACGCAGTATTTT
CDR3aa: CASSSPPSGPTDTQYF

v_gene: TRBV28
j_gene: TRBJ2-7
d_gene: TRBD2
abundance: -
CDR3nt: TGTGCCAGCAGTTTATCCGAGACTAGCGACTACGAGCAGTACTTC
CDR3aa: CASSLSETSDYEQYF

v_gene: TRBV7-9
j_gene: TRBJ1-2
d_gene: -
abundance: -
CDR3nt: TGTGCCAGCAGCTCCGCCCTCAGGGATGGCTACACCTTC
CDR3aa: CASSSALRDGYTF

v_gene: TRBV11-2
j_gene: TRBJ2-7
d_gene: -
abundance: -
CDR3nt: TGTGCCAGCAGCTTGGGCCGACAGGAGCAGTACTTC
CDR3aa: CASSLGRQEQYF

v_gene: TRBV19
j_gene: TRBJ1-1
d_gene: -
abundance: -
CDR3nt: TGTGCCAGTAGTATGAGAGGCCTGAACACTGAAGCTTTCTTT
CDR3aa: CASSMRGLNTEAFF

v_gene: TRBV20-1
j_gene: TRBJ2-7
d_gene: -
abundance: -
CDR3nt: TGCAGTGCTAGAAACCCTGAGGAGCAGTACTTC
CDR3aa: CSARNPEEQYF

v_gene: TRBV5-4
j_gene: TRBJ1-2
d_gene: TRBD1
abundance: -
CDR3nt: TGTGCCAGCAGCCCGGGACAGTCTAACTATGGCTACACCTTC
CDR3aa: CASSPGQSNYGYTF

v_gene: TRBV19
j_gene: TRBJ2-1
d_gene: TRBD2
abundance: few
CDR3nt: TGTGCCAGTAGTGAACTAGCGGATGAGCAGTTCTTC
CDR3aa: CASSELADEQFF

v_gene: TRBV6-7
j_gene: TRBJ2-1
d_gene: TRBD2
abundance: -
CDR3nt: TGTGCCAGCAGCACAAAGCGGGGGAGATCCTACAATGAGCAGTTCTTC
CDR3aa: CASSTKRGRSYNEQFF

v_gene: TRBV7-2
j_gene: TRBJ2-3
d_gene: TRBD2
abundance: -
CDR3nt: TGTGCCAGCAGCTTAGGGGCCCTAGCGGGAGGCACAGATACGCAGTATTTT
CDR3aa: CASSLGALAGGTDTQYF

v_gene: TRBV4-3
j_gene: TRBJ2-7
d_gene: TRBD2
abundance: -
CDR3nt: TGCGCCAGCAGCCGCCAACTAGCGGGCTACGAGCAGTACTTC
CDR3aa: CASSRQLAGYEQYF

v_gene: TRBV19
j_gene: TRBJ2-7
d_gene: TRBD1
abundance: -
CDR3nt: TGTGCCAGTAGTATAGGGGCAGGGGGCCGGTACGAGCAGTACTTC
CDR3aa: CASSIGAGGRYEQYF

v_gene: TRBV6-6
j_gene: TRBJ1-1
d_gene: -
abundance: once
CDR3nt: TGTGCCAGTCACCGGGAGGTTTACACTGAAGCTTTCTTT
CDR3aa: CASHREVYTEAFF

v_gene: TRBV2
j_gene: TRBJ1-6
d_gene: -
abundance: -
CDR3nt: TGTGCCAGCAGTCGGGGAAATTCACCCCTCCACTTT
CDR3aa: CASSRGNSPLHF

v_gene: TRBV7-2
j_gene: TRBJ2-2
d_gene: TRBD2
abundance: once
CDR3nt: TGTGCCAGCAGCGCAACCCTAGCGGGCGGGGAGCTGTTTTTT
CDR3aa: CASSATLAGGELFF

v_gene: TRBV2
j_gene: TRBJ2-3
d_gene: -
abundance: -
CDR3nt: TGTGCCAGCAGTGATGGCTCCCTGGGCACAGATACGCAGTATTTT
CDR3aa: CASSDGSLGTDTQYF

v_gene: TRBV7-8
j_gene: TRBJ1-2
d_gene: -
abundance: -
CDR3nt: TGTGCCAGCAGCTTAGTAGGTGGCAGAGTGACTATGGGCTACACCTTC
CDR3aa: CASSLVGGRVTMGYTF

v_gene: TRBV28
j_gene: TRBJ1-1
d_gene: -
abundance: -
CDR3nt: TGTGCCAGCAGTCCGGACCGGGGGGGTAGGGCTTTCTTT
CDR3aa: CASSPDRGGRAFF

v_gene: TRBV4-3
j_gene: TRBJ2-6
d_gene: TRBD1
abundance: -
CDR3nt: TGCGCCAGCAGCCAAGATTTGGACAGGGGAGTTGGAAGGGCCAACGTCCTGACTTTC
CDR3aa: CASSQDLDRGVGRANVLTF

v_gene: TRBV5-1
j_gene: TRBJ2-1
d_gene: TRBD2
abundance: once
CDR3nt: TGCGCCAGCAGCCTAGCGGGGAGCTCCTACAATGAGCAGTTCTTC
CDR3aa: CASSLAGSSYNEQFF

v_gene: TRBV28
j_gene: TRBJ2-1
d_gene: -
abundance: -
CDR3nt: TGTGCCAGCAAAAGCCCGGGGAGTAGCTCCTACAATGAGCAGTTCTTC
CDR3aa: CASKSPGSSSYNEQFF

v_gene: TRBV15
j_gene: TRBJ2-5
d_gene: TRBD2
abundance: once
CDR3nt: TGTGCCACCAGCAGGGGACTAGCGGGAGGCCCGCAGTACTTC
CDR3aa: CATSRGLAGGPQYF

v_gene: TRBV2
j_gene: TRBJ2-7
d_gene: -
abundance: -
CDR3nt: TGTGCCAGCAGTGGGACAGTCATCTCCTACGAGCAGTACTTC
CDR3aa: CASSGTVISYEQYF

v_gene: TRBV29-1
j_gene: TRBJ2-2
d_gene: TRBD2
abundance: -
CDR3nt: TGCAGCGTTCCAGGACTAGCGGTGAACACCGGGGAGCTGTTTTTT
CDR3aa: CSVPGLAVNTGELFF

v_gene: TRBV30
j_gene: TRBJ2-3
d_gene: -
abundance: many
CDR3nt: TGTGCCTGGAGTAGGGAGAATCCGCAGTATTTT
CDR3aa: CAWSRENPQYF

v_gene: TRBV7-2
j_gene: TRBJ2-7
d_gene: TRBD2
abundance: once
CDR3nt: TGTGCCAGCAGTTCCCGACTAGCGGACTTTTCCTACGAGCAGTACTTC
CDR3aa: CASSSRLADFSYEQYF

v_gene: TRBV4-3
j_gene: TRBJ2-3
d_gene: TRBD2
abundance: -
CDR3nt: TGCGCCAGCAGCCAGGAACTAGCGGGGGAACGCACAGATACGCAGTATTTT
CDR3aa: CASSQELAGERTDTQYF

v_gene: TRBV11-2
j_gene: TRBJ2-7
d_gene: TRBD1
abundance: medium-sized
CDR3nt: TGTGCCAGCAGGGGACAGGGCGGGGGATACGAGCAGTACTTC
CDR3aa: CASRGQGGGYEQYF

v_gene: TRBV28
j_gene: TRBJ1-1
d_gene: TRBD1
abundance: few
CDR3nt: TGTGCCAGCAGGGGACAGGGATTGAACACTGAAGCTTTCTTT
CDR3aa: CASRGQGLNTEAFF